This is a list of T cell receptor beta chains from one sample in a study of T-cell reconstitution after alpha-beta-depleted transplantation in children. Each CDR3 protein is one row after TCRdb ran MiXCR on the PCR reads. There are more than 550,000 distinct CDR3 sequences in the sample; about 11% occur only once, and less than 4.5% lies in the top ten. The material was PBMCs from the stem cell graft donor, obtained from the stem cell graft. The receptors were sampled from a human donor who donated a stem cell graft to a child with acute myeloid leukemia. Both conserved end residues are part of each CDR3. Each record gives: clone size, V gene, J gene, CDR3 length, D gene, CDR3 protein, CDR3 DNA. A D gene is named only where the DNA matches it firmly. A row's size may be missing; if present it is once, few, many or a size class.

many,TRBV27,TRBJ1-6,14,-,CASSRAGMGSPLHF,TGTGCCAGCAGCCGCGCAGGGATGGGATCACCCCTCCACTTT
few,TRBV7-2,TRBJ2-1,17,-,CASSHDASRITYNEQFF,TGTGCCAGCAGCCATGATGCTAGTCGGATAACCTACAATGAGCAGTTCTTC
few,TRBV20-1,TRBJ2-7,16,TRBD1,CSARKQGSLSSYEQYF,TGCAGTGCTAGAAAACAGGGGTCCCTGAGCTCCTACGAGCAGTACTTC
-,TRBV29-1,TRBJ2-5,12,-,CSVGKSSETQYF,TGCAGCGTCGGAAAAAGTTCAGAGACCCAGTACTTC
many,TRBV6-2/TRBV6-3,TRBJ2-7,15,-,CASTRTNAGGYEQYF,TGTGCCAGCACTCGGACGAACGCAGGGGGGTACGAGCAGTACTTC
many,TRBV2,TRBJ1-6,15,-,CASSEVVSVNSPLHF,TGTGCCAGCAGTGAGGTGGTTTCGGTTAATTCACCCCTCCACTTT
many,TRBV10-3,TRBJ1-4,17,TRBD1,CAISDEGAPTYPEKLFF,TGTGCCATCAGTGACGAGGGGGCGCCTACGTACCCTGAAAAACTGTTTTTT
few,TRBV20-1,TRBJ2-7,16,-,CSANTGEKGLYYEQYF,TGCAGTGCCAATACAGGGGAAAAGGGACTCTACTACGAGCAGTACTTC
few,TRBV6-1,TRBJ2-3,16,TRBD2,CASSPGLAGAIDTQYF,TGTGCCAGCAGTCCTGGACTAGCGGGAGCGATAGATACGCAGTATTTT
few,TRBV5-1,TRBJ2-2,15,-,CASSRYPEGTGELFF,TGCGCCAGCAGCCGCTATCCCGAGGGCACCGGGGAGCTGTTTTTT
many,TRBV20-1,TRBJ2-7,15,TRBD2,CSARDGTSVRGEQYF,TGCAGTGCTAGAGATGGGACTAGCGTGAGGGGCGAGCAGTACTTC
-,TRBV20-1,TRBJ2-5,13,-,CSATKALGETQYF,TGCAGTGCTACAAAGGCGTTGGGGGAGACCCAGTACTTC
few,TRBV11-1,TRBJ2-3,19,TRBD2,CASSFRHSPAGEQRDTQYF,TGTGCCAGCAGCTTCCGCCACAGCCCAGCGGGAGAGCAGAGAGATACGCAGTATTTT
many,TRBV20-1,TRBJ1-1,13,-,CSAPGDGNTEAFF,TGCAGTGCTCCAGGGGATGGGAACACTGAAGCTTTCTTT
-,TRBV2,TRBJ2-3,13,-,CASLRRGTDTQYF,TGTGCCAGTCTGCGGAGGGGCACAGATACGCAGTATTTT
many,TRBV20-1,TRBJ1-4,13,-,CSAPGATNEKLFF,TGCAGTGCCCCGGGGGCAACTAATGAAAAACTGTTTTTT
-,TRBV12-3/TRBV12-4,TRBJ2-3,16,-,CASSPLGRSLPDTQYF,TGTGCCAGCAGTCCCCTCGGCCGGAGCCTTCCAGATACGCAGTATTTT
-,TRBV2,TRBJ1-1,15,TRBD1,CASSRTGQVRTEAFF,TGTGCCAGCAGTCGGACAGGGCAGGTCCGAACTGAAGCTTTCTTT
many,TRBV20-1,TRBJ1-2,14,-,CSASKQGSLYGYTF,TGCAGTGCTAGCAAGCAGGGATCCCTCTATGGCTACACCTTC
many,TRBV7-2,TRBJ2-2,16,-,CASSLNWDLRKWELFF,TGTGCCAGCAGCTTAAATTGGGACTTGAGAAAATGGGAGCTGTTTTTT
few,TRBV2,TRBJ1-5,14,-,CASTEQGVNQPQHF,TGTGCCAGCACGGAACAGGGCGTCAATCAGCCCCAGCATTTT
few,TRBV12-3/TRBV12-4,TRBJ1-5,14,-,CASSPALDNQPQHF,TGTGCCAGCAGTCCCGCTCTGGACAATCAGCCCCAGCATTTT
many,TRBV12-3/TRBV12-4,TRBJ1-2,13,-,CASSLEDLGGYTF,TGTGCCAGCAGTTTAGAAGACCTGGGCGGCTACACCTTC
-,TRBV6-1,TRBJ2-2,14,-,CASTGGRGTGELFF,TGTGCCAGCACGGGTGGGAGAGGTACCGGGGAGCTGTTTTTT
few,TRBV6-2/TRBV6-3,TRBJ1-1,15,-,CASSYIGIMNTEAFF,TGTGCCAGCAGTTACATTGGGATAATGAACACTGAAGCTTTCTTT
-,TRBV20-1,TRBJ2-4,14,-,CSARSRDWKNIQYF,TGCAGTGCTAGATCCCGGGACTGGAAAAACATTCAGTACTTC
few,TRBV5-1,TRBJ2-1,15,-,CASSLDARANNEQFF,TGCGCCAGCAGCTTGGACGCCAGAGCGAACAATGAGCAGTTCTTC
-,TRBV29-1,TRBJ2-2,16,-,CSVVPLSGTNTGELFF,TGCAGCGTTGTCCCCCTTTCCGGCACGAACACCGGGGAGCTGTTTTTT
few,TRBV20-1,TRBJ2-3,16,TRBD2,CSATGLAGAFTDTQYF,TGCAGTGCCACTGGACTAGCGGGAGCGTTTACAGATACGCAGTATTTT
few,TRBV7-2,TRBJ2-1,11,-,CASSRDLEQFF,TGTGCCAGCAGCCGGGACTTAGAGCAGTTCTTC
many,TRBV15,TRBJ2-1,14,TRBD2,CASKREGRVNEQFF,TGTGCCAGCAAGCGGGAGGGCCGAGTCAATGAGCAGTTCTTC
many,TRBV12-3/TRBV12-4,TRBJ2-1,11,-,CASSPRNEQFF,TGTGCCAGCAGTCCTCGGAATGAGCAGTTCTTC
many,TRBV6-2/TRBV6-3,TRBJ2-7,16,-,CASSYSGTKGAYEQYF,TGTGCCAGCAGTTACTCTGGGACCAAGGGAGCCTACGAGCAGTACTTC
few,TRBV5-6,TRBJ2-3,18,TRBD2,CASSPRGSGRSEEDTQYF,TGTGCCAGCAGCCCCCGGGGTAGCGGGAGATCAGAGGAAGATACGCAGTATTTT
many,TRBV30,TRBJ2-1,15,TRBD2,CAWSRAGTTGNEQFF,TGTGCCTGGAGTAGAGCGGGGACCACTGGCAATGAGCAGTTCTTC
-,TRBV24-1,TRBJ2-5,16,TRBD1,CATSGIAGTGLETQYF,TGTGCCACCAGTGGAATCGCCGGGACAGGGTTAGAGACCCAGTACTTC
few,TRBV4-3,TRBJ1-1,15,TRBD1,CASSQVTGGRSEAFF,TGCGCCAGCAGCCAAGTTACAGGGGGCCGCTCTGAAGCTTTCTTT
few,TRBV4-2,TRBJ2-7,15,-,CASSPDPGVLGEQYF,TGTGCCAGCAGCCCCGATCCAGGGGTCCTGGGAGAGCAGTACTTC
-,TRBV29-1,TRBJ1-2,11,TRBD1,CSGGTGYGYTF,TGCAGCGGCGGGACAGGCTATGGCTACACCTTC
-,TRBV2,TRBJ1-6,13,TRBD1,CASSSDRGSPLHF,TGTGCCAGCAGTTCGGACAGGGGATCACCCCTCCACTTT
-,TRBV10-3,TRBJ2-7,13,-,CAIRGSGGYEQYF,TGTGCCATCAGGGGTAGCGGTGGCTACGAGCAGTACTTC
few,TRBV2,TRBJ2-7,12,-,CASSQATYEQYF,TGTGCCAGCAGCCAGGCCACCTACGAGCAGTACTTC
many,TRBV7-2,TRBJ2-3,17,-,CASSLALRGSSTDTQYF,TGTGCCAGCAGCTTAGCGCTCCGCGGGTCTAGCACAGATACGCAGTATTTT
few,TRBV2,TRBJ2-4,15,TRBD2,CASSEAGLAGNIQYF,TGTGCCAGCAGTGAAGCAGGACTAGCGGGAAACATTCAGTACTTC
many,TRBV12-3/TRBV12-4,TRBJ1-1,14,TRBD1,CASSLLTGGGGAFF,TGTGCCAGCAGTTTATTAACAGGGGGCGGTGGAGCTTTCTTT
few,TRBV5-1,TRBJ2-5,15,TRBD2,CASSLDGGRGETQYF,TGCGCCAGCAGCTTGGATGGCGGGAGAGGAGAGACCCAGTACTTC
many,TRBV24-1,TRBJ1-1,13,TRBD1,CATSGDRGTEAFF,TGTGCCACCAGTGGCGACAGGGGCACTGAAGCTTTCTTT
many,TRBV6-5,TRBJ2-7,16,-,CASSYSWAGSSYEQYF,TGTGCCAGCAGTTACTCGTGGGCAGGGAGCTCCTACGAGCAGTACTTC
few,TRBV5-1,TRBJ2-7,13,-,CASSPDASYEQYF,TGCGCCAGCAGCCCGGACGCCTCCTACGAGCAGTACTTC
few,TRBV20-1,TRBJ2-7,14,-,CSARLPDYPYEQYF,TGCAGTGCTAGGTTACCTGACTATCCCTACGAGCAGTACTTC